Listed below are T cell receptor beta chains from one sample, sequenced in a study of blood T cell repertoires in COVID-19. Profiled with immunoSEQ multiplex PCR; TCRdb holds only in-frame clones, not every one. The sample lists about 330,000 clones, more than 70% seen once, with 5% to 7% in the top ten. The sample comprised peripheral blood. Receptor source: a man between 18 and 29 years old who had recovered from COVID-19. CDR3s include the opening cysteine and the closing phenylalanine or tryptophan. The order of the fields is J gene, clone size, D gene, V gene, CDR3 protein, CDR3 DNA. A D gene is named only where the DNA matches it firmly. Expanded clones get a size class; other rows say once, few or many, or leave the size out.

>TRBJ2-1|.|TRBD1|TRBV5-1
CASSFDRGYNEQFF
TGCGCCAGCAGCTTCGACAGGGGATACAATGAGCAGTTCTTC
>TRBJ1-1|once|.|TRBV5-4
CASSRDSNTEAFF
TGTGCCAGCAGCCGAGACAGTAACACTGAAGCTTTCTTT
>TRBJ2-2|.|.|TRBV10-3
CAISEGVAGELFF
TGTGCCATCAGTGAGGGAGTGGCCGGGGAGCTGTTTTTT
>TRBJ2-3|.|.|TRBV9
CASSDRADTQYF
TGTGCCAGCAGCGACAGGGCAGATACGCAGTATTTT
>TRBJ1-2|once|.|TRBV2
CASSPGAVNYGYTF
TGTGCCAGCAGTCCAGGGGCGGTAAACTATGGCTACACCTTC
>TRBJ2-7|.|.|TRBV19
CASSIQGNYEQYF
TGTGCCAGTAGTATCCAGGGGAACTACGAGCAGTACTTC
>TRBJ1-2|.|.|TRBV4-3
CASSQGSREGYGYTF
TGCGCCAGCAGCCAAGGGTCGCGGGAAGGCTATGGCTACACCTTC
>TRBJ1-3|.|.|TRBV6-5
CASKPGTSGNTIYF
TGTGCCAGCAAACCAGGGACTTCTGGAAACACCATATATTTT
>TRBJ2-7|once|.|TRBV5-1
CASSLWEGGSYEQYF
TGCGCCAGCAGCTTGTGGGAAGGGGGCTCCTACGAGCAGTACTTC
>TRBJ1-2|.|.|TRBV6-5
CASTPGGAYYGYTF
TGTGCCAGCACCCCGGGGGGGGCTTACTATGGCTACACCTTC
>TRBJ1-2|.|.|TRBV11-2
CASSLGRSGDGYTF
TGTGCCAGCAGCTTAGGGAGATCGGGGGATGGCTACACCTTC
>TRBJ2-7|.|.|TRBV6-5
CASSGHGGHYEQYF
TGTGCCAGCAGCGGACATGGGGGACACTACGAGCAGTACTTC
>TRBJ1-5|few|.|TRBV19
CASRGGRGAVSNQPQHF
TGTGCCAGTAGAGGGGGACGGGGGGCCGTAAGCAATCAGCCCCAGCATTTT
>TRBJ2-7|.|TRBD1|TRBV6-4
CASSRDRGLEQYF
TGTGCCAGCAGCCGGGACAGGGGCCTCGAGCAGTACTTC
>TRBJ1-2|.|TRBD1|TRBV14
CASSQAGTGAHYGYTF
TGTGCCAGCAGCCAAGCCGGGACAGGGGCCCACTATGGCTACACCTTC
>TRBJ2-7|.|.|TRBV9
CASSVAVGGTPPYEQYF
TGTGCCAGCAGCGTAGCGGTCGGCGGGACGCCTCCCTACGAGCAGTACTTC
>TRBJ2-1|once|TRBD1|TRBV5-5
CASSSGQYNEQFF
TGTGCCAGCAGCTCGGGACAGTACAATGAGCAGTTCTTC
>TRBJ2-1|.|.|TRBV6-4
CASSDSGAGLVYNEQFF
TGTGCCAGCAGTGACTCGGGTGCGGGACTCGTATACAATGAGCAGTTCTTC
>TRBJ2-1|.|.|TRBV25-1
CASSEFYEQFF
TGTGCCAGCAGTGAATTCTATGAGCAGTTCTTC
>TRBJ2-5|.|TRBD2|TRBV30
CAWSKGSSGPLQETQYF
TGTGCCTGGAGTAAAGGGAGTAGCGGGCCCCTCCAAGAGACCCAGTACTTC
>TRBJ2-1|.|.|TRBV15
CATSSPGFNEQFF
TGTGCCACCAGCAGCCCAGGGTTCAATGAGCAGTTCTTC
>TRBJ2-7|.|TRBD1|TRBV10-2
CASSWTGAYEQYF
TGCGCCAGCAGCTGGACAGGGGCCTACGAGCAGTACTTC
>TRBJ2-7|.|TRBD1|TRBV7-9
CASSPRDREISYEQYF
TGTGCCAGCAGCCCGCGGGACAGGGAAATATCCTACGAGCAGTACTTC
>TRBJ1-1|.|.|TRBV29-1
CSVDWGRKFKAFF
TGCAGCGTTGATTGGGGCAGGAAGTTTAAAGCTTTCTTT
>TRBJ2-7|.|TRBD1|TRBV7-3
CASSFQGAQRDEQYF
TGTGCCAGCAGCTTCCAGGGGGCGCAAAGAGACGAGCAGTACTTC
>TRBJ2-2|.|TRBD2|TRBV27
CASSWGGGTGELFF
TGTGCCAGCAGTTGGGGGGGTGGCACCGGGGAGCTGTTTTTT
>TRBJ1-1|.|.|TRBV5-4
CASSSLVGGSTEAFF
TGTGCCAGCAGCTCCTTGGTGGGCGGGTCTACTGAAGCTTTCTTT
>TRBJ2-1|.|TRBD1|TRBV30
CAWSLTGDNEQFF
TGTGCCTGGAGCCTGACAGGGGACAATGAGCAGTTCTTC
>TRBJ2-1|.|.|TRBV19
CASSPRGFSYNEQFF
TGTGCCAGTAGTCCCCGGGGGTTTTCCTACAATGAGCAGTTCTTC
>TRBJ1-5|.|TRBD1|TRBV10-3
CAISEGQGGNQPQHF
TGTGCCATCAGTGAAGGACAGGGGGGGAATCAGCCCCAGCATTTT
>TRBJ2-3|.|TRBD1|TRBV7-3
CASSSQGGSSDTQYF
TGTGCCAGCAGTTCACAGGGGGGTAGCTCAGATACGCAGTATTTT
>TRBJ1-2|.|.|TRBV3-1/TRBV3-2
CASSPEDSRYWRGYTF
TGTGCCAGCAGCCCGGAGGACAGCCGCTATTGGCGTGGCTACACCTTC
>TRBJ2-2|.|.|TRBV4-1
CASSQDETGRGELFF
TGCGCCAGCAGCCAAGATGAAACAGGGCGAGGGGAGCTGTTTTTT
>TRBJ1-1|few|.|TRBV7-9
CASTSGEGLGAFF
TGTGCCAGCACCTCAGGGGAGGGGCTGGGGGCTTTCTTT
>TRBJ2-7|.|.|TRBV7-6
CASSPRTGSYEQYF
TGTGCCAGCAGCCCGCGGACGGGGAGCTACGAGCAGTACTTC
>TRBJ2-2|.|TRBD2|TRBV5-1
CASSLAASGGWNTGELFF
TGCGCCAGCAGCTTGGCGGCTAGCGGGGGCTGGAACACCGGGGAGCTGTTTTTT
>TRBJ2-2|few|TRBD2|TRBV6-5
CASIIAGRVTGELFF
TGTGCCAGCATTATAGCGGGACGCGTCACCGGGGAGCTGTTTTTT
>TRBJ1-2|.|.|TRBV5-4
CASSPMGGAYSYGYTF
TGTGCCAGCAGCCCCATGGGGGGAGCTTACTCCTATGGCTACACCTTC
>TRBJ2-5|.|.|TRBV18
CASSPLQETQYF
TGTGCCAGCTCACCCCTCCAAGAGACCCAGTACTTC
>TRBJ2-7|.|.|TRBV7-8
CASSRTGFEQYF
TGTGCCAGCAGCCGCACAGGGTTCGAGCAGTACTTC
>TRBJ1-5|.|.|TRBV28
CASSPVGEGYSNQPQHF
TGTGCCAGCAGTCCAGTTGGGGAGGGGTATAGCAATCAGCCCCAGCATTTT
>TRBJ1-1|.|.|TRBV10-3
CAIGRQYTEAFF
TGTGCCATCGGAAGACAGTACACTGAAGCTTTCTTT
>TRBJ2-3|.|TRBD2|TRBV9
CASSGGLAGTSSTDTQYF
TGTGCCAGCAGCGGGGGACTAGCGGGGACCTCTAGCACAGATACGCAGTATTTT
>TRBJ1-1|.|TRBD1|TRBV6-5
CASKPRGITEAFF
TGTGCCAGCAAACCCAGGGGGATCACTGAAGCTTTCTTT
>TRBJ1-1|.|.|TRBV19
CASSIGPGGTAFF
TGTGCCAGTAGTATAGGTCCGGGGGGCACAGCTTTCTTT
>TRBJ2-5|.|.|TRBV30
CAWSVLGRPGTQETQYF
TGTGCCTGGAGTGTACTCGGCAGACCGGGAACCCAAGAGACCCAGTACTTC